This entry lists 25 T cell receptor beta chains sequenced from one sample in a study of blood T cell repertoires in COVID-19. Sequencing used immunoSEQ multiplex PCR; TCRdb keeps in-frame clones, though not all of them. The sample carries 170,000 or so clones, roughly 86% recorded once. The specimen was peripheral blood. The receptor source for this set is a man in his fifties or sixties with COVID-19, enrolled during active disease.

V gene TRBV3-1 (or the pseudogene TRBV3-2) combines with J gene TRBJ1-4; tentative D call: TRBD1 (5 bases). In germline, CDR1 is LGHDT, CDR2 YNNKEL (reference sequence). V shed 1 base and J shed 10 bases, with 13 bases lying between them. The CDR3 is 14 residues long. Written as DNA, the CDR3 is TGTGCCAGCAGCCAAGCATGGGGCCTGGGAAAACTGTTTTTT. This translates into CASSQAWGLGKLFF.

V and J are TRBV11-2 and TRBJ1-1; maybe TRBD1 (6 bases). V was shortened by 5 bases and J by 3 bases, with 13 bases between the two germline ends. The CDR3 runs 14 residues. Germline V gives CDR1 SGHAT, CDR2 FQNNGV. The CDR3 sequence: CASSQSRGYTEAFF. DNA of the CDR3: TGTGCCAGCAGCCAAAGCAGGGGCTACACTGAAGCTTTCTTT.

Concerning this clone itself: Other DNA sequences in the sample encode the same CDR3. The CDR3 spells CASSPGGETQYF. CDR3 nucleotide sequence: TGTGCCAGCTCACCAGGGGGCGAGACCCAGTACTTC. The J gene is TRBJ2-5, the V gene TRBV18, with D possibly matching TRBD1 (6 bases). The V gene's germline CDR1 is KGHSH and CDR2 LQKENI. The ends were cut back, 2 bases at V and 5 bases at J, with 6 bases in the middle. The CDR3 spans 12 residues.

The genes are TRBV14 and TRBJ2-7, with 13 bases identical to TRBD2. Germline CDR1 SGHDN, CDR2 FVKESK. This CDR3 is 15 amino acids long. V was pared by 6 bases and J by 1 base, with 3 bases of the junction left unmatched. The CDR3 loop reads CASSGTSGMSYEQYF. CDR3 nucleotide sequence: TGTGCCAGCAGTGGGACTAGCGGGATGTCCTACGAGCAGTACTTC.

The V gene is TRBV3-1 (or the pseudogene TRBV3-2), the J gene TRBJ1-5; 7 bases agree with TRBD1. Germline trimming cut 0 bases from V and 6 bases from J; bases unmatched to any gene: 8. Germline loops: CDR1 LGHDT, CDR2 YNNKEL (reference sequence). The CDR3 runs to 16 residues. CDR3 loop: CASSQDQVTGIQPQHF. Here the CDR3 DNA reads TGTGCCAGCAGCCAAGATCAGGTGACAGGGATTCAGCCCCAGCATTTT.

The chain links TRBV19 to TRBJ2-3; 12 bases map to TRBD2. The J segment lost 3 bases and the V segment lost 4 bases, leaving 5 bases of the junction unmatched. CDR3 length: 16 amino acids. Germline V gives CDR1 LNHDA, CDR2 SQIVND (reference sequence). CDR3 coding DNA: TGTGCCAGTAGTAGGGGACTAGCGGGCATGACAGATACGCAGTATTTT. This codes for CASSRGLAGMTDTQYF.

The chain links TRBV10-3 to TRBJ1-5; TRBD1 matches at 10 bases. V dropped 6 bases and J dropped 3; count of bases not matched to a gene: 5. Per the germline V gene, CDR1 is ENHRY and CDR2 is SYGVKD. The CDR3 length is 15 residues. The CDR3 nucleotides are TGTGCCATCAGCCAGGGACAGGGGATCAATCAGCCCCAGCATTTT. This translates into CAISQGQGINQPQHF.

This clone was seen a single time. The chain links TRBV7-9 to TRBJ1-1; D not certain. V was clipped by 4 bases and J by 0 bases, with 12 bases between them. Germline V CDR1 and CDR2: SEHNR, FQNEAQ (reference sequence). The CDR3 consists of 15 residues. DNA for the CDR3: TGTGCCAGCAGCTCTATCCTCAGGATGAACACTGAAGCTTTCTTT. Translating gives CASSSILRMNTEAFF.

This chain connects TRBV12-3 or TRBV12-4 to TRBJ1-4; the D gene is possibly TRBD1 (6 bases). V was cut by 9 bases and J by 6 bases, with 11 bases left in between. CDR3 length: 12 amino acids. The CDR3 sequence: CASKTGYEKLFF. The DNA for the CDR3 is TGTGCCAGTAAAACAGGGTATGAAAAACTGTTTTTT.

On this clone: The sample contains more than one DNA sequence encoding this CDR3. The chain has TRBV6-4 and TRBJ2-1; 12 nucleotides line up with TRBD2. The germline V gene encodes CDR1 MRHNA and CDR2 SNTAGT. The length of the CDR3 is 15 residues. V lost 4 bases to trimming and J lost 4 bases; unmatched junction nucleotides: 2. This CDR3 is CASSGGTSGYNEQFF. CDR3 sequence (DNA): TGTGCCAGCAGTGGGGGGACTAGCGGGTACAATGAGCAGTTCTTC.

The rearrangement uses TRBV7-8 and TRBJ1-5; perhaps TRBD1 as D (6 bases). The CDR3 contains 16 residues. Germline-derived CDR1 and CDR2 are SGHVS and FQNEAQ. V dropped 5 bases and J dropped 3 bases, with 17 bases sitting between them. Here the CDR3 reads CASSPQGRPNNQPQHF. CDR3 sequence (DNA): TGTGCCAGCAGCCCACAGGGCAGACCCAACAATCAGCCCCAGCATTTT.

The chain recombines TRBV2 with TRBJ2-1, with a weak D call TRBD2 (7 bases). V lost 6 bases to trimming and J lost 15 bases, with 18 bases between them. This CDR3 spans 12 amino acids. The germline gives CDR1 SNHLY, CDR2 FYNNEI. The CDR3 loop reads CASSPSWRGGFF. In DNA form, the CDR3 reads TGTGCCAGCAGCCCTTCTTGGAGGGGGGGGTTCTTC. The full variable domain, its missing parts supplied by reference TRBV2 and TRBJ2-1, is EPEVTQTPSHQVTQMGQEVILRCVPISNHLYFYWYRQILGQKVEFLVSFYNNEISEKSEIFDDQFSVERPDGSNFTLKIRSTKLEDSAMYFCASSPSWRGGFFGPGTRLTVL.

V gene TRBV2 combines with J gene TRBJ1-2, with D uncertain. Trimming removed 7 bases at V and 4 bases at J, with 19 bases between. This CDR3 is built from 15 residues. The V gene's germline CDR1 is SNHLY and CDR2 FYNNEI. CDR3 amino acids: CASIGDSGNFYGYTF. CDR3 sequence (DNA): TGTGCCAGCATTGGAGATTCGGGGAACTTCTATGGCTACACCTTC.

The chain uses TRBV6-1 and TRBJ1-5; TRBD1 aligns across 10 bases. In germline, CDR1 is MNHNS, CDR2 SASEGT. After removal of 2 bases from V and 5 bases from J, the junction contained 3 bases not matched to a gene. This CDR3 is built from 15 residues. This chain's CDR3 is CASSERDRGYQPQHF. DNA for the CDR3: TGTGCCAGCAGTGAAAGGGACAGGGGATATCAGCCCCAGCATTTT.

For this clone: This same CDR3 is encoded by further DNA sequences in the sample. The chain has TRBV4-3 and TRBJ2-5, with 8 nucleotides matching TRBD2. V was pared by 1 base and J by 0 bases, with 7 bases of the junction left unmatched. Germline V gene lookup returns CDR1 LGHNA and CDR2 YSLEER. The CDR3 has 17 amino acids. The CDR3: CASSQVVGGGYQETQYF. The CDR3 nucleotides read TGCGCCAGCAGCCAAGTGGTCGGGGGGGGGTACCAAGAGACCCAGTACTTC.

The V call is TRBV29-1, the J call TRBJ2-3, with D tentatively TRBD2 (7 bases). The CDR3 is made up of 15 amino acids. Germline CDR1 SQVTM, CDR2 ANQGSEA. Trimming shortened V by 4 bases and J by 3 bases, and 17 bases separated the two germline ends. CDR3 in DNA: TGCAGCGTTGGTTCTGGGGGGGGCGGGACAGATACGCAGTATTTT. This codes for CSVGSGGGGTDTQYF.

This clone was detected once. V gene TRBV7-2 combines with J gene TRBJ2-3; TRBD2 matches at 9 bases. The CDR3 covers 19 residues. The germline CDR1 and CDR2 sequences are SGHTA and FQGNSA. J gave up 0 bases and V 3 bases, and 13 bases lay outside the gene matches. The CDR3 DNA sequence: TGTGCCAGCAGCTTCCGAGCACTAGCGGGTATTCTTAGCACAGATACGCAGTATTTT. Amino acid sequence: CASSFRALAGILSTDTQYF.

V is TRBV6-4 and J is TRBJ1-2; 9 bases align to TRBD1. Trimming at V came to 0 bases and at J to 7 bases, leaving 6 bases not matched to a gene. CDR1 is MRHNA and CDR2 is SNTAGT in the germline V gene. This CDR3 has 15 residues. The CDR3 region has the DNA TGTGCCAGCAGTGACTCGACAGGGGGATCACTTGGCTACACCTTC. This sequence encodes CASSDSTGGSLGYTF.

The genes are TRBV5-1 and TRBJ2-2; 8 positions agree with TRBD2. The CDR3 runs 14 residues. Unmatched junction bases numbered 4, after V lost 5 bases and J lost 4 bases. Germline V gives CDR1 SGHRS, CDR2 YFSETQ. CDR3 DNA: TGCGCCAGCAGACTAGCGGAAATCACCGGGGAGCTGTTTTTT. Translation: CASRLAEITGELFF. Looking up the rest from reference TRBV5-1 and TRBJ2-2 gives the full variable domain: KAGVTQTPRYLIKTRGQQVTLSCSPISGHRSVSWYQQTPGQGLQFLFEYFSETQRNKGNFPGRFSGRQFSNSRSEMNVSTLELGDSALYLCASRLAEITGELFFGEGSRLTVL.

This sequence joins TRBV20-1 and TRBJ2-7; D remains ambiguous. The germline gives CDR1 DFQATT, CDR2 SNEGSKA (reference sequence). The CDR3 has 11 amino acids. V was trimmed by 0 bases and J by 6 bases, leaving 6 bases between them. The DNA of the CDR3 is TGCAGTGCTAGAGATCATCCCGAGCAGTACTTC. Protein sequence: CSARDHPEQYF.

The gene calls are TRBV5-5 and TRBJ2-3, with D maybe TRBD1 (5 bases). The germline CDR1 and CDR2 sequences are SGHKS and YYEKEE (reference sequence). V was trimmed by 1 base and J by 4 bases, leaving 16 bases between them. This CDR3 spans 16 amino acids. Here the CDR3 reads CASSLSAQGPSDTQYF. DNA for the CDR3: TGTGCCAGCAGCTTGTCCGCCCAGGGCCCGTCAGATACGCAGTATTTT.

The chain is built from TRBV5-4 and TRBJ2-1; the D gene is possibly TRBD2 (5 bases). CDR3 length: 16 amino acids. The V gene lost 4 bases and the J gene lost 3 bases, with 17 bases spanning the gap. Germline V lookup: CDR1 SGHNT, CDR2 YYREEE (reference sequence). CDR3 region: CASSPGAKGVYNEQFF. The CDR3 nucleotides read TGTGCCAGCAGCCCCGGAGCGAAGGGAGTCTACAATGAGCAGTTCTTC.

The rearrangement joins TRBV27 to TRBJ2-1; 13 bases line up with TRBD2. V was pared by 5 bases and J by 9 bases, with 13 bases of the junction left unmatched. The CDR3 has 17 amino acids. The germline gives CDR1 MNHEY, CDR2 SMNVEV (reference sequence). Here the CDR3 DNA reads TGTGCCAGCAGTCGGACTAGCGGGGGAGCGATTGATGGTGAGCAGTTCTTC. This encodes CASSRTSGGAIDGEQFF.

This clone was recorded once. J is TRBJ1-1 and V is TRBV25-1, with no clear D. V was shortened by 3 bases and J by 4 bases, with 6 bases between the two germline ends. The CDR3 is made up of 12 amino acids. The germline gives CDR1 MGHDK, CDR2 SYGVNS. The CDR3 nucleotides are TGTGCCAGCAGTGAGGTGGCCACTGAAGCTTTCTTT. Translation: CASSEVATEAFF.

CDR3 region: CASSTYLTGGTEAFF. As DNA, the CDR3 is TGTGCCAGCAGCACCTACTTGACAGGGGGGACTGAAGCTTTCTTT. The genes are TRBV6-1 and TRBJ1-1, with 9 bases lining up with TRBD1. The V and J ends lost 6 bases and 5 bases, in that order; junction bases with no gene match: 10. The germline CDR1 and CDR2 sequences are MNHNS and SASEGT. This CDR3 spans 15 amino acids.